The text below deals with one T cell receptor (beta chain). Many counts were recorded for this clonotype. The clone's antigen remains unknown. The sample holds no much larger clone one base away, and base qualities are not on file. Library preparation used 5' RACE. Sequenced using a NextSeq 500. In the TCR library protocol, a unique molecular identifier was attached to each TCR cDNA molecule so that PCR and sequencing errors could be corrected. The original methods were these. TCR identification, UMI-based error correction and CDR3 extraction were all carried out with Decombinator tools. Expanded TCRs were defined as those above a frequency of 2 per 1,000, corresponding to the top 1% of the tumor frequency distribution. Rényi diversity was computed with the R vegan package after subsampling each repertoire 100 times to 5,000 TCRs. CDR3 similarity networks were constructed using string-kernel similarity of amino acid triplets, with links drawn between CDR3s whose pairwise similarity was above 0.82. Starting from the raw public reads, TCRdb applied fastp trimming at Q25, assembled clones with MiXCR and retained in-frame beta chains. Rows are combined by CDR3 protein, so each entry shows the most common genes and DNA. The authors' filters were not applied to this entry. The sample profile shows 20,000 to 30,000 distinct CDR3 sequences; about 5.1% of them were found once. The ten largest clonotypes hold roughly 5.2% of the sample.

These data belong to a study of spatial heterogeneity in lung cancer (dated by TCRdb to between 2018 and 2020). Background for the entire study: Beta-chain transcripts were consistently detected in greater numbers than alpha-chain transcripts, which likely reflected higher beta-chain transcript abundance. In the raw uncorrected reads, each unique combination of TCR and UMI appeared on average more than ten times. At surgery, over 200 tumor regions, 63 to 70 matched nontumor lung samples and 56 PBMC samples were TCR-sequenced for both alpha and beta chains. The study quantitatively compared TCR alpha and beta repertoires across multiple tumor regions, matched nontumor lung and blood in non-small cell lung cancer. TCR repertoire features were related to nonsynonymous mutation counts determined by whole-exome sequencing of tumor tissue.

The time point label, read with the paper, signifies: sample taken at primary tumor resection. For TCR sequencing, whole RNA was extracted from tumor and nontumor lung tissue, or from cryopreserved PBMC samples, and no cell sorting was done. The donors were 70 or so patients from the lung TRACERx cohort who had early-stage, untreated non-small cell lung cancer. Patients were selected for TCR sequencing only if sufficient RNA was available from at least two tumor regions. Trimming removed 5 bases from V and 5 bases from J; the gene matches leave 10 bases unexplained. The CDR3 starts with the cysteine, ends with the phenylalanine, and has 15 residues. Kept here is only the CDR3 DNA, which spans 45 bases and is read in frame from base 1. The research as a whole found: Ubiquitous expanded tumor TCRs were found in blood more often at tumor resection than at routine follow-up. Confirming at a functional level the hypothesis that regional TCRs recognize regional mutations was considered to require additional single-cell paired TCR alpha and beta sequencing.

The clonotype originates from a male donor with early-stage non-small cell lung cancer. Sample: PBMCs, taken at surgery. Here the chain combines TRBV12-3 or TRBV12-4 and TRBJ2-5, with TRBD1 matching 8 junction bases. The DNA sequence follows: TGTGCCAGCAGTCTGGGACAGGCCTTGGCGGAGACCCAGTACTTC. Translated, it gives CASSLGQALAETQYF.